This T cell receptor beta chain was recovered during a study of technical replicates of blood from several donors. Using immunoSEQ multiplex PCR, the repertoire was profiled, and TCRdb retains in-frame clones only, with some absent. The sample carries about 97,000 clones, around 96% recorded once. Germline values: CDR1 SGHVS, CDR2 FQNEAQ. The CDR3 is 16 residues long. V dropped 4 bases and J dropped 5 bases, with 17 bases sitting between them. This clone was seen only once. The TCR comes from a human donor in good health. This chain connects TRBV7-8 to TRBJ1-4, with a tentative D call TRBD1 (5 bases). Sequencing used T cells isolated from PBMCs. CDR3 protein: CASSSQPGGINEKLFF. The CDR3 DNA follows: TGTGCCAGCAGCTCACAACCGGGGGGTATAAATGAAAAACTGTTTTTT. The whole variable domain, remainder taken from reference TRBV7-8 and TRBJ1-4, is GAGVSQSPRYKVAKRGQDVALRCDPISGHVSLFWYQQALGQGPEFLTYFQNEAQLDKSGLPSDRFFAERPEGSVSTLKIQRTQQEDSAVYLCASSSQPGGINEKLFFGSGTQLSVL.